This T cell receptor beta chain was sequenced during a study of T cell changes during pregnancy in multiple sclerosis. Method: immunoSEQ multiplex PCR; TCRdb's copy keeps in-frame clones and lacks some. The repertoire has roughly 38,000 clones, around 91% of them found once; the top ten carry under 0.9%. Trimming pared 0 bases from V and 6 bases from J, leaving 27 bases between. This CDR3 has 19 amino acids. The TCR originated in a female donor with multiple sclerosis, enrolled in a pregnancy study. The sample in question was CD4+ T cells from peripheral blood mononuclear cells, obtained before pregnancy. The chain has TRBV23-1 and TRBJ2-7, with a tentative D call TRBD2 (5 bases). TRBV23-1 is an ORF, with its function uncertain. For the CDR3, the DNA is TGCGCCAGCAGTCAATCTAAATCGGAAGGAGTTGGGGAGATCGGCGAGCAGTACTTC. Protein product: CASSQSKSEGVGEIGEQYF.